The clone carrying this TCR beta chain has a count of ten or more. Its antigen is unidentified. MiXCR was run by TCRdb on the reads, yielding one entry per CDR3 protein. The sample has 90,000 to 120,000 distinct CDR3 sequences; less than 25% are singletons. The CDR3 consists of 21 residues. The germline V gene encodes CDR1 DFQATT and CDR2 SNEGSKA (reference sequence). Trimming removed 4 bases from V and 1 base from J; junction bases left unmatched: 19. These data come from a study of T cell repertoires in cytomegalovirus infection. Overall study context: Evidence of both CMV infection and a matching HLA type came from public TCR beta signatures. General study points: The ex vivo response was dominated by HLA-C-restricted CMV-specific TCR beta clonotypes.

Sample: CD8+ T cells from PBMCs. This clonotype was sampled from a human donor in good health (CMV status not recorded). Some clones in this sample may be carry-over from other donors' samples. This chain joins TRBV20-1 and TRBJ2-6; 10 nucleotides match TRBD1. This chain's CDR3 is CSATGQNDGTGVVSGANVLTF. CDR3 nucleotide sequence: TGCAGTGCTACCGGACAAAACGACGGGACAGGGGTTGTGTCTGGGGCCAACGTCCTGACTTTC.